The 10 T cell receptor beta chains presented below share a single source sample, sequenced in a study of T cell responses to AZD1222 COVID-19 vaccine. TCRdb keeps only in-frame clones here, not all; method: immunoSEQ multiplex PCR. The table shows some 120,000 clones, with approximately 90% occurring only once. This specimen was peripheral blood, taken on day 0 of AZD1222 vaccination. These receptors all come from an adult in good health.

This clone was observed a handful of times. This sequence joins TRBV3-1 (or the pseudogene TRBV3-2) and TRBJ2-5; D is undetermined. Trimming removed 0 bases from V and 9 bases from J, with 11 bases in between. The CDR3 totals 13 residues. Germline V gene data show CDR1 as LGHDT and CDR2 as YNNKEL (reference sequence). The CDR3 loop reads CASSQERELAQYF. The CDR3 bases are TGTGCCAGCAGCCAAGAGAGAGAGTTAGCCCAGTACTTC.

This sequence joins TRBV12-5 and TRBJ1-1; TRBD1 aligns across 7 bases. The CDR3 contains 12 residues. Unmatched junction bases numbered 2, after V lost 3 bases and J lost 7 bases. Germline-derived CDR1 and CDR2 are LGHNT and FRNRAP. CDR3 DNA: TGTGCTAGTGGTTTCCGACAGGGTGAAGCTTTCTTT. This translates into CASGFRQGEAFF. Combining the CDR3 with reference TRBV12-5 and TRBJ1-1 gives the whole variable domain DARVTQTPRHKVTEMGQEVTMRCQPILGHNTVFWYRQTMMQGLELLAYFRNRAPLDDSGMPKDRFSAEMPDATLATLKIQPSEPRDSAVYFCASGFRQGEAFFGQGTRLTVV.

The chain joins TRBV19 to TRBJ2-3; D might be TRBD1 (6 bases). Trimming removed 5 bases from V and 2 bases from J, with 11 bases in between. Germline-derived CDR1 and CDR2 are LNHDA and SQIVND (reference sequence). The CDR3 loop spans 14 amino acids. CDR3 region: CASSADRNTDTQYF. In nucleotides, the CDR3 is TGTGCCAGTAGTGCGGACAGAAACACAGATACGCAGTATTTT. The whole variable domain, remainder taken from reference TRBV19 and TRBJ2-3, is DGGITQSPKYLFRKEGQNVTLSCEQNLNHDAMYWYRQDPGQGLRLIYYSQIVNDFQKGDIAEGYSVSREKKESFPLTVTSAQKNPTAFYLCASSADRNTDTQYFGPGTRLTVL.

The J gene is TRBJ2-7, the V gene TRBV5-5; D is unclear. Germline values: CDR1 SGHKS, CDR2 YYEKEE (reference sequence). V gave up 1 base and J gave up 7 bases, with 12 bases separating them. The CDR3 length is 13 residues. The CDR3 region is CASSLWSSTEQYF. As DNA, the CDR3 is TGTGCCAGCAGCTTGTGGTCCAGCACGGAGCAGTACTTC.

The chain joins TRBV5-4 to TRBJ2-3; D ambiguous. Germline V gene lookup returns CDR1 SGHNT and CDR2 YYREEE (reference sequence). V was trimmed by 3 bases and J by 2 bases, leaving 4 bases between them. There are 12 residues in the CDR3. The CDR3 loop is CASSSATDTQYF. In DNA form, the CDR3 reads TGTGCCAGCAGCTCAGCCACAGATACGCAGTATTTT.

The V and J genes are TRBV4-3 and TRBJ1-1, with 7 bases that match TRBD1. Losses at the gene ends were 1 base for V and 2 bases for J; bases not matched to a gene: 7. Germline CDR1 reads LGHNA; CDR2 reads YSLEER. CDR3 length equals 16 residues. CDR3 protein: CASSQGNGQANTEAFF. The CDR3 DNA is TGCGCCAGCAGCCAAGGGAATGGACAGGCTAACACTGAAGCTTTCTTT.

The chain recombines TRBV27 with TRBJ1-4; 7 bases map to TRBD1. V dropped 7 bases and J dropped 9; count of bases not matched to a gene: 2. This CDR3 spans 11 amino acids. Germline values: CDR1 MNHEY, CDR2 SMNVEV (reference sequence). CDR3 DNA: TGTGCCAGCAAAGGGGGCCAAAAACTGTTTTTT. Its protein is CASKGGQKLFF.

Written as DNA, the CDR3 is TGTGCCACCAAGGCCGCAGGGGGCTACGAGCAGTACTTC. Protein product: CATKAAGGYEQYF. The genes are TRBV6-5 and TRBJ2-7; 7 bases fit TRBD1. The V segment lost 10 bases and the J segment 3 bases; nucleotides outside the gene matches: 9. Germline V gene sequence: CDR1 MNHEY, CDR2 SVGAGI. The CDR3 totals 13 residues.

The J gene is TRBJ2-2, the V gene TRBV19; D gene unclear. This CDR3 region has 14 residues. The germline V gene encodes CDR1 LNHDA and CDR2 SQIVND (reference sequence). Trimming left V 5 bases short and J 3 bases short, with 10 bases between. CDR3 coding DNA: TGTGCCAGTAGTCTCCAGGTGGACACCGGGGAGCTGTTTTTT. This sequence encodes CASSLQVDTGELFF. The complete variable domain, with remaining parts taken from reference TRBV19 and TRBJ2-2, reads DGGITQSPKYLFRKEGQNVTLSCEQNLNHDAMYWYRQDPGQGLRLIYYSQIVNDFQKGDIAEGYSVSREKKESFPLTVTSAQKNPTAFYLCASSLQVDTGELFFGEGSRLTVL.

This chain uses TRBV24-1 with TRBJ2-2; possible D gene TRBD1, 5 bases. Looked up from germline, CDR1 is KGHDR and CDR2 is SFDVKD. The CDR3 has 18 amino acids. Between the trimmed V and J ends, which lost 4 bases and 0 bases, there was a span of 17 bases. The CDR3 here is CATSDPKLGPSNTGELFF. The CDR3 DNA reads TGTGCCACCAGTGACCCGAAGTTGGGGCCCTCGAACACCGGGGAGCTGTTTTTT.